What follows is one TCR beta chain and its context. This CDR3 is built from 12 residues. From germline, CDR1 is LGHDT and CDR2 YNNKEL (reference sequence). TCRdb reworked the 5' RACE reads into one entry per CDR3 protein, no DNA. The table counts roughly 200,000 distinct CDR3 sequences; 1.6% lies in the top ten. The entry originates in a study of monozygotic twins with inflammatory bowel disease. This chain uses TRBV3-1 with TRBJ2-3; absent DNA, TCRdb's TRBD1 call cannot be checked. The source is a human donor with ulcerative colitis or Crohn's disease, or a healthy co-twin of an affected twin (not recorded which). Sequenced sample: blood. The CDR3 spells CASSQPPGTQYF.